This T cell receptor beta chain was recovered during a study of cytomegalovirus exposure and HLA in healthy donors. Findings and limits, study-wide: More clonal expansion characterized HLA-associated TCR beta chains than equally common others in a later analysis. Prior analysis indicated that the majority of TCR beta V segments exhibited productivity approximately 87% or approximately 30% of the time. Compared with the roughly 670-donor mean, an Asian-associated ancestry cluster reportedly had fewer N-insertions, according to a later analysis. Association of fewer than 20,000 TCR beta sequences with HLA alleles was found at 0.05 false discovery rate in a later analysis.

Concerning this clone: The antigen remains unidentified.

CDR1 SNHLY and CDR2 FYNNEI come from the germline V gene. Trimming took 1 base from V and 8 from J; bases not matched to a gene: 15. CDR3 length: 17 residues. The PCR used 60 Vbeta and 13 Jbeta primers. The repertoire was sequenced with immunoSEQ multiplex PCR; TCRdb's copy has only in-frame clones and lacks some. The sample has about 190,000 clones, approximately 80% seen once; the top ten hold over 1.5%. Sequencing was performed on PBMCs. This receptor was taken from a woman in her 30s in good health and CMV-seronegative. The chain is built from TRBV2 and TRBJ1-2, with TRBD1 matching 8 bases. The CDR3 here is CASSEDPSVNRGYGYTF. CDR3 nucleotide sequence: TGTGCCAGCAGTGAAGACCCAAGCGTGAACAGGGGGTACGGCTACACCTTC. Using reference TRBV2 and TRBJ1-2 for the parts outside the CDR3, the full variable domain is EPEVTQTPSHQVTQMGQEVILRCVPISNHLYFYWYRQILGQKVEFLVSFYNNEISEKSEIFDDQFSVERPDGSNFTLKIRSTKLEDSAMYFCASSEDPSVNRGYGYTFGSGTRLTVV.